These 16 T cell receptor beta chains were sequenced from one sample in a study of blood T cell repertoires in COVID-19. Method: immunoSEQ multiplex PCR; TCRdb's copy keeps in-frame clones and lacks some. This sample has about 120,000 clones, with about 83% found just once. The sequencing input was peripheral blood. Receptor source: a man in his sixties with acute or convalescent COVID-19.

As DNA, the CDR3 is TGCGCCAGCAGTCTCACAGGGGGCGAAGAGACCCAGTACTTC. Amino acids: CASSLTGGEETQYF. The J gene is TRBJ2-5, the V gene TRBV10-2; 9 bases are shared with TRBD1. CDR1 WSHSY and CDR2 SAAADI come from the germline V gene. Trimming cost V 5 bases and J 3 bases; bases outside gene matches: 4. The CDR3 covers 14 residues.

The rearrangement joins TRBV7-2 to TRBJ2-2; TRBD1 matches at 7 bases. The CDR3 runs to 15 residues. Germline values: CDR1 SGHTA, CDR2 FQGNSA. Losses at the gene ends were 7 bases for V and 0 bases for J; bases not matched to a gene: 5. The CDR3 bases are TGTGCCAGCATCATGGACAGGACGAACACCGGGGAGCTGTTTTTT. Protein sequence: CASIMDRTNTGELFF.

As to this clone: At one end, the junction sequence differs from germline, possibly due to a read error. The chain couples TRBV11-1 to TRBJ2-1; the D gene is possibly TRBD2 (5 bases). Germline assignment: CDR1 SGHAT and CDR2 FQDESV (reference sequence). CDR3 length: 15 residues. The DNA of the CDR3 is TGTGCCAGCAGCCTAGCCCCTAGCAACGACAATGAGCAGTTCTTC. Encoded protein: CASSLAPSNDNEQFF.

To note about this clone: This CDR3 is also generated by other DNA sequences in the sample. The CDR3 is CASSLQGNTEAFF. The CDR3, as DNA: TGTGCCAGCAGCCTACAGGGAAACACTGAAGCTTTCTTT. The chain recombines TRBV12-3 or TRBV12-4 with TRBJ1-1; weak D call: TRBD1 (6 bases). The germline V and J ends were trimmed by 6 bases and 2 bases, with 10 bases remaining between them. The CDR3 covers 13 residues.

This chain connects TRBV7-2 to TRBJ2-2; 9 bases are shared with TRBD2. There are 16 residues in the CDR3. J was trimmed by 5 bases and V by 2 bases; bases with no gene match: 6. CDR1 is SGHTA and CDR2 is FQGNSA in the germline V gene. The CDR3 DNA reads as TGTGCCAGCAGCTTATTAGCGGGAGCTCAGACCGGGGAGCTGTTTTTT. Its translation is CASSLLAGAQTGELFF. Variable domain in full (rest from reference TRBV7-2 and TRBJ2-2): GAGVSQSPSNKVTEKGKDVELRCDPISGHTALYWYRQSLGQGLEFLIYFQGNSAPDKSGLPSDRFSAERTGGSVSTLTIQRTQQEDSAVYLCASSLLAGAQTGELFFGEGSRLTVL.

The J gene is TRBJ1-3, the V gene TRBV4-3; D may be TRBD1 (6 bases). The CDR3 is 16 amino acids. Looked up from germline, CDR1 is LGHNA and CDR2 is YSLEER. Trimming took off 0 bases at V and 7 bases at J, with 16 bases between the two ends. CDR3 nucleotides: TGCGCCAGCAGCCAAGATAAGGCAGGGGTAGGGAACACCATATATTTT. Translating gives CASSQDKAGVGNTIYF.

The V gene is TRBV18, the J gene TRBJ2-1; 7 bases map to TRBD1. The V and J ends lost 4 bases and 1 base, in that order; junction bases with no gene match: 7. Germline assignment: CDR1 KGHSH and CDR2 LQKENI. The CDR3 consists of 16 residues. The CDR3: CASSLLDRVSYNEQFF. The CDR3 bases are TGTGCCAGCTCACTATTAGACAGGGTGTCCTACAATGAGCAGTTCTTC.

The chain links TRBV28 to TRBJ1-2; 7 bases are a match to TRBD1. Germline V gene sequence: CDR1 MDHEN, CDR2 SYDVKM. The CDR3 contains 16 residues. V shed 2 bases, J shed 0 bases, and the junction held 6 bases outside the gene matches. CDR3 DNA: TGTGCCAGCAGTTTAACAGGGGCGACTGCTAACTATGGCTACACCTTC. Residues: CASSLTGATANYGYTF.

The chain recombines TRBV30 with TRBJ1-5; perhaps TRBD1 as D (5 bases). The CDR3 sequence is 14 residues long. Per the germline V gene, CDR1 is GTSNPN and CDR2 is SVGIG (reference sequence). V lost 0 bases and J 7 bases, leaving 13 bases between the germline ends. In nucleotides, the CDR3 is TGTGCCTGGAGTGTAGCAGGGATAGCCCAGCCCCAGCATTTT. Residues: CAWSVAGIAQPQHF.

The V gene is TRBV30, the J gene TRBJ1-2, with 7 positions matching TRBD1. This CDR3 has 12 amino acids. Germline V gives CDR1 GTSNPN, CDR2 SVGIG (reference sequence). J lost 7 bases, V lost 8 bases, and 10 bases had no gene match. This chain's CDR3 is CAQGKGAVGYTF. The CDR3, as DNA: TGTGCCCAGGGGAAGGGGGCGGTTGGCTACACCTTC.

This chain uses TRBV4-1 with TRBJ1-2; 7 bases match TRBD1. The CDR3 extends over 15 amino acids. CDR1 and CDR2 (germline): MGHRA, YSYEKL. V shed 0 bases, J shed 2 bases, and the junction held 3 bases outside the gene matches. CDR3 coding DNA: TGCGCCAGCAGCCAAGAGGACAGGCGCAACTATGGCTACACCTTC. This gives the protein CASSQEDRRNYGYTF.

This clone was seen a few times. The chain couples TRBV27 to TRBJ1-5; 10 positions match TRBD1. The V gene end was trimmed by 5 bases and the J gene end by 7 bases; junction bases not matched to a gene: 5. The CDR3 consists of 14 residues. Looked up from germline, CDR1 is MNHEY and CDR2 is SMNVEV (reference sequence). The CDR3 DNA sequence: TGTGCCAGCAGTATGGGACAGGGGAGGCAGCCCCAGCATTTT. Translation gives CASSMGQGRQPQHF.

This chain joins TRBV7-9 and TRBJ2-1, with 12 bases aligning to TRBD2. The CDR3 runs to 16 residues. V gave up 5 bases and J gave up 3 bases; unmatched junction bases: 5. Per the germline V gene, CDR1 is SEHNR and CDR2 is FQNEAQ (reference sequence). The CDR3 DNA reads TGTGCCAGCAGCCCAGCGGGACTAGCGGGCTACAATGAGCAGTTCTTC. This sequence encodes CASSPAGLAGYNEQFF.

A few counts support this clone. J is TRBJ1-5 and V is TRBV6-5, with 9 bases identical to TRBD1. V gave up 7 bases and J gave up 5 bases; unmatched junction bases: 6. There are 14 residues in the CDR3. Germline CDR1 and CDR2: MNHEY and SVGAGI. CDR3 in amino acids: CASTWTGADQPQHF. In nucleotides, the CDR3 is TGTGCCAGCACTTGGACAGGGGCGGATCAGCCCCAGCATTTT.

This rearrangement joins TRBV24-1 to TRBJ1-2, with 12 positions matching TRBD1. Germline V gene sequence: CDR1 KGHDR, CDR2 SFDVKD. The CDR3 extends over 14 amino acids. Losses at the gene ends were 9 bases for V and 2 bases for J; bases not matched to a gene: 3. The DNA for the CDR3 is TGTGCCACCTCCGGGACAGGGGGCAACTATGGCTACACCTTC. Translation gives CATSGTGGNYGYTF.

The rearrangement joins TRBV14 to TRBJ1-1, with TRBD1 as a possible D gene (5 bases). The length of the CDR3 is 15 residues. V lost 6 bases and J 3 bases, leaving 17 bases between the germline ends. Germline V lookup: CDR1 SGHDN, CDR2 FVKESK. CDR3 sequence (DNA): TGTGCCAGCAGGGATGGGGCAGGGTTATACACTGAAGCTTTCTTT. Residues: CASRDGAGLYTEAFF.